This T cell receptor beta chain was obtained from a study of blood T cell repertoires in COVID-19. Study at large: Acute-phase and convalescent COVID-19 samples originated in the United States, Italy and Spain. PBMCs, B-cell-depleted T cells, or T cells provided the cDNA or gDNA that made up the material.

The CDR3 covers 13 residues. V dropped 3 bases and J dropped 4 bases, with 10 bases sitting between them. Per the germline V gene, CDR1 is SGHNT and CDR2 is YYREEE (reference sequence). In the study's own analysis: Estimation of nucleated cell counts relied on the amplification of reference gene primers. TCRdb keeps only in-frame clones here, not all; method: immunoSEQ multiplex PCR. V and J calls plus clone size are reproduced from that table; the DNA served to infer D and trimming. The top ten clones hold approximately 12% of a sample with tens of thousands of clones, approximately 80% of them seen once.

Sequencing input: peripheral blood. This receptor was taken from a man aged 80 or over with acute or convalescent COVID-19. The genes are TRBV5-4 and TRBJ2-5, with D unclear. The CDR3 region is CASSSRERETQYF. In DNA, the CDR3 is TGTGCCAGCAGCTCGCGAGAAAGAGAGACCCAGTACTTC.